This TCR beta chain was sequenced in a study of vaccination effects on CD4 cells after COVID-19. Study overall: Post-vaccine sampling occurred a median 72 days after the second dose. General study results and limits: Only a single clone (1 of 255 vaccine-induced clones in healthy vaccinees) cross-reacted with common cold coronaviruses. Long after vaccination, the clones induced by infection and by vaccine shrank markedly in size.

Germline-derived CDR1 and CDR2 are SGHTA and FQGNSA. Unmatched junction bases numbered 4, after V lost 0 bases and J lost 2 bases. There are 16 residues in the CDR3. Expansion with viral peptide pools was applied to antigen-specific CD4+ T cells by the ViraFEST assay prior to sequencing. Following a roughly 9-day culture, CD4+ T cells were purified. All participants had two doses of either the BNT162b2 or mRNA-1273 vaccine. Cultures used about 2 million PBMC per well, about 10 IU/ml IL-2 and about 10 ug/ml peptides. Sequencing was performed with immunoSEQ multiplex PCR; in TCRdb, only in-frame clones are kept and a portion is missing. Of under 80,000 clones listed, 73% were seen once; the top ten hold 1% to 1.5%. For this clone: The antigen is not known.

This material consisted of CD4+ T cells from PBMCs cultured with HCoV-229E spike peptides, taken after COVID-19 vaccination. The J gene is TRBJ1-5, the V gene TRBV7-2; 7 positions match TRBD1. The TCR comes from a human donor who received a COVID-19 vaccine. Here the CDR3 reads CASSLATGLRNQPQHF. CDR3 DNA: TGTGCCAGCAGCTTAGCGACAGGGCTCCGCAATCAGCCCCAGCATTTT. The variable domain in full, with the rest retrieved from reference TRBV7-2 and TRBJ1-5, is GAGVSQSPSNKVTEKGKDVELRCDPISGHTALYWYRQSLGQGLEFLIYFQGNSAPDKSGLPSDRFSAERTGGSVSTLTIQRTQQEDSAVYLCASSLATGLRNQPQHFGDGTRLSIL.